This T cell receptor beta chain is from a study of shared clonotypes between healthy human individuals. General study points: Expectations were that clonotype sharing among donors would be affected by sequencing depth. Only blood was sampled; tissue repertoires likely differ.

For every subset, genomic DNA was evenly distributed across several immunoSEQ plates. TCRdb's copy holds only in-frame clones and misses some; the assay was immunoSEQ multiplex PCR. The sample contains 450,000 to 500,000 clones, about 79% of which appear only once. As regards this clone: The antigen remains undetermined.

Germline V CDR1 and CDR2: SGHKS, YYEKEE (reference sequence). The CDR3 loop spans 14 amino acids. V was trimmed by 2 bases and J by 0 bases, leaving 8 bases between them. This TCR derives from a woman between 35 and 50 years old in good health. Some clones in this sample may be carry-over from other donors' samples. The rearrangement uses TRBV5-5 and TRBJ1-1, with D possibly being TRBD1 (5 bases). The sample consisted of PBMCs. The CDR3 nucleotides are TGTGCCAGCAGCTTTCAGGGCCTGAACACTGAAGCTTTCTTT. This gives the protein CASSFQGLNTEAFF.